This T cell receptor beta chain was captured by sequencing in a study of T cell changes during pregnancy in multiple sclerosis. The CDR3 loop spans 15 amino acids. The V end was cut by 1 base, the J end by 1 base, with 9 bases between. Looked up from germline, CDR1 is SGHDT and CDR2 is YYEEEE. Data came from immunoSEQ multiplex PCR; TCRdb stores just in-frame clones and leaves some out. The profile shows some 60,000 clones, about 89% of them singletons. The receptor was isolated from a female donor with multiple sclerosis, enrolled in a pregnancy study. The sequencing used CD4+ T cells from peripheral blood mononuclear cells, collected in the first trimester of pregnancy. This chain joins TRBV5-6 and TRBJ1-5, with D possibly matching TRBD1 (6 bases). CDR3 amino acids: CASSLTGTSNQPQHF. CDR3 bases: TGTGCCAGCAGCTTGACAGGGACGAGCAATCAGCCCCAGCATTTT.